The 27 T cell receptor beta chains presented below share a single source sample, sequenced in a study of Ad26.COV2.S vaccination and SARS-CoV-2 variants. Libraries were prepared by immunoSEQ multiplex PCR; TCRdb keeps only in-frame clonotypes and omits some of them. The data contain about 680,000 clones, more than 70% of them singletons. This sample's treatment: around 19 received Ad26.COV2.S at low or high dose, single or two shots; 5 received placebo; per-sample allocation not given. Collection of the samples took place on day 63 after the first injection of vaccine or placebo. Sequenced here: peripheral blood, sampled in a trial of Ad26.COV2.S vaccine versus placebo. The receptors were gathered from a person between 18 and 60 years old who received the Ad26.COV2.S COVID-19 vaccine or a placebo.

The chain couples TRBV5-1 to TRBJ2-2, with TRBD2 identical over 14 bases. Trimming removed 4 bases from V and 6 bases from J; junction bases left unmatched: 11. Germline CDR1 reads SGHRS; CDR2 reads YFSETQ. The CDR3 sequence is 18 residues long. CDR3 region: CASSLGLAGGLSSGELFF. The DNA for the CDR3 is TGCGCCAGCAGCCTAGGACTAGCGGGAGGCCTCTCTTCCGGGGAGCTGTTTTTT.

This chain joins TRBV5-1 and TRBJ1-4, with 8 bases that match TRBD1. CDR1 and CDR2 (germline): SGHRS, YFSETQ. Trimming removed 4 bases from V and 6 bases from J; junction bases left unmatched: 8. The CDR3 consists of 15 residues. CDR3 region: CASSQDRGFDEKLFF. CDR3 nucleotides: TGCGCCAGCAGCCAAGACAGGGGTTTTGATGAAAAACTGTTTTTT.

This rearrangement joins TRBV27 to TRBJ1-1; D may be TRBD1 (5 bases). V was pared by 6 bases and J by 4 bases, with 18 bases between. The CDR3 length is 15 residues. The germline V gene has CDR1 MNHEY and CDR2 SMNVEV (reference sequence). The CDR3 coding sequence is TGTGCCAGCAGCGGGACCCTACCGGGGGGCACTGAAGCTTTCTTT. Amino acid sequence: CASSGTLPGGTEAFF.

CDR3 residues: CAWRSRQGYGYTF. The DNA of the CDR3 is TGTGCCTGGAGAAGTAGGCAGGGCTATGGCTACACCTTC. This chain links TRBV30 with TRBJ1-2; tentative D call: TRBD1 (5 bases). The CDR3 covers 13 residues. V shed 3 bases and J shed 4 bases, with 12 bases lying between them. Germline CDR1 is GTSNPN and CDR2 is SVGIG (reference sequence).

The CDR3, as DNA: TGTGCCAGCAGCCCGGGGACGGCCTCTAACTATGGCTACACCTTC. This translates into CASSPGTASNYGYTF. The genes are TRBV5-4 and TRBJ1-2; tentative D call: TRBD1 (5 bases). The CDR3 runs to 15 residues. In germline, CDR1 is SGHNT, CDR2 YYREEE (reference sequence). Trimming stripped 4 bases from V and 0 bases from J, with 13 bases between.

V usage is TRBV15 and J usage is TRBJ2-3; D remains unclear. Between the trimmed V and J ends, which lost 1 base and 8 bases, there was a span of 19 bases. This CDR3 spans 16 amino acids. Germline CDR1 and CDR2: LNHNV and YYDKDF (reference sequence). In nucleotides, the CDR3 is TGTGCCACCAGCAGAGTGGACCAGAGTCCGGTTAGTACGCAGTATTTT. This encodes CATSRVDQSPVSTQYF.

This chain joins TRBV4-3 and TRBJ2-6; D could derive from TRBD1 or TRBD2 (5 bases each). Trimming stripped 3 bases from V and 0 bases from J, with 9 bases between. Germline-derived CDR1 and CDR2 are LGHNA and YSLEER. The CDR3 spans 16 residues. CDR3 nucleotides: TGCGCCAGCAGCCAGGGACCGCTCTCTGGGGCCAACGTCCTGACTTTC. As protein: CASSQGPLSGANVLTF.

DNA of the CDR3: TGTGCCAGCAGCTCCTACGAGCAGTACTTC. It specifies CASSSYEQYF. The genes are TRBV7-8 and TRBJ2-7; D is uncertain. Trimming took 4 bases from V and 2 from J, leaving 0 bases between them. Germline V gene sequence: CDR1 SGHVS, CDR2 FQNEAQ. The CDR3 covers 10 residues. The whole variable domain, remainder taken from reference TRBV7-8 and TRBJ2-7, is GAGVSQSPRYKVAKRGQDVALRCDPISGHVSLFWYQQALGQGPEFLTYFQNEAQLDKSGLPSDRFFAERPEGSVSTLKIQRTQQEDSAVYLCASSSYEQYFGPGTRLTVT.

This rearrangement joins TRBV7-2 to TRBJ2-3; a weak D match, TRBD2 (5 bases). This CDR3 spans 16 amino acids. CDR1 is SGHTA, CDR2 FQGNSA, per germline. V was cut by 4 bases and J by 7 bases, with 21 bases left in between. CDR3 residues: CASSSPLRGLLHTQYF. The CDR3 DNA sequence: TGTGCCAGCAGCTCTCCGTTGCGCGGGCTACTTCATACGCAGTATTTT.

CDR3 loop: CASSLNRVLAGDSYEQYF. As DNA, the CDR3 is TGTGCCAGCAGCTTGAATCGCGTACTAGCGGGAGACTCCTACGAGCAGTACTTC. The chain recombines TRBV5-6 with TRBJ2-7; 11 bases line up with TRBD2. The germline V gene has CDR1 SGHDT and CDR2 YYEEEE. V dropped 1 base and J dropped 0; count of bases not matched to a gene: 9. The CDR3 runs 18 residues.

The chain employs TRBV25-1 and TRBJ2-7; D is unclear. Germline V gene sequence: CDR1 MGHDK, CDR2 SYGVNS. Trimming removed 4 bases at V and 3 bases at J, with 16 bases between. The CDR3 covers 15 residues. The CDR3 sequence: CASSGGGPPRYEQYF. DNA for the CDR3: TGTGCCAGCAGTGGGGGTGGGCCTCCGCGCTACGAGCAGTACTTC.

The chain links TRBV18 to TRBJ1-5, with D uncertain. The V and J ends lost 2 bases and 1 base respectively, with 9 bases between them. This CDR3 comprises 15 residues. Per germline, CDR1 KGHSH and CDR2 LQKENI. CDR3: CASSPGIVSNQPQHF. The CDR3 DNA reads TGTGCCAGCTCACCAGGGATCGTCAGCAATCAGCCCCAGCATTTT.

Here the CDR3 DNA reads TGTGCCACCAGTGATTCGCAGGGCACCTACGAGCAGTACTTC. It encodes CATSDSQGTYEQYF. This rearrangement joins TRBV24-1 to TRBJ2-7; D perhaps matches TRBD1 (5 bases). The CDR3 spans 14 residues. Germline CDR1 and CDR2: KGHDR and SFDVKD. V dropped 2 bases and J dropped 2 bases, with 9 bases sitting between them.

The chain couples TRBV25-1 to TRBJ1-1; D might be TRBD1 (6 bases). CDR1 is MGHDK, CDR2 SYGVNS, per germline. The CDR3 is 16 residues long. The V end was cut by 2 bases, the J end by 7 bases, with 20 bases between. Here the CDR3 DNA reads TGTGCCAGCAGTGAAGACCTCTTACCCGGACAGAATGAAGCTTTCTTT. Protein sequence: CASSEDLLPGQNEAFF.

This clone was detected only once. The rearrangement joins TRBV14 to TRBJ1-1; 11 positions match TRBD1. V dropped 1 base and J dropped 12; count of bases not matched to a gene: 7. Germline-derived CDR1 and CDR2 are SGHDN and FVKESK. This CDR3 comprises 14 residues. The CDR3 coding sequence is TGTGCCAGCAGCCAAGCCGGGACAGGGGGAACGTCTTTCTTT. Residues: CASSQAGTGGTSFF.

This chain joins TRBV11-3 and TRBJ2-1, with D unclear. The ends were cut back, 5 bases at V and 6 bases at J, with 8 bases in the middle. CDR1 SGHNT and CDR2 YENEEA come from the germline V gene. This CDR3 comprises 12 residues. Here the CDR3 DNA reads TGTGCCAGCAGCCGAGGTCCCAATGAGCAGTTCTTC. It encodes CASSRGPNEQFF.

The rearrangement links TRBV11-3 to TRBJ2-1; 9 bases fit TRBD2. Germline lookup yields CDR1 SGHNT and CDR2 YENEEA. V trimming: 6 bases; J trimming: 2 bases; junction bases outside the gene matches: 5. CDR3 length equals 15 residues. In DNA, the CDR3 is TGTGCCAGCAGTGTGGGACTAGCCGCCTACAATGAGCAGTTCTTC. This gives the protein CASSVGLAAYNEQFF.

The rearrangement links TRBV6-2 or TRBV6-3 to TRBJ1-2; D gene ambiguous. The length of the CDR3 is 17 residues. CDR1 and CDR2 from the germline V gene are MNHEY and SVGEGT. V was trimmed by 8 bases and J by 6 bases, leaving 28 bases between them. CDR3 region: CASGLPAPQGTADGYTF. The CDR3 nucleotides are TGTGCCAGCGGCCTACCGGCCCCACAAGGAACTGCCGATGGCTACACCTTC.

The table lists this clone with a count of one. This chain joins TRBV19 and TRBJ2-1, with D maybe TRBD2 (7 bases). CDR1 LNHDA and CDR2 SQIVND come from the germline V gene (reference sequence). Trimming shortened V by 1 base and J by 9 bases, and 16 bases separated the two germline ends. This CDR3 is built from 15 residues. In nucleotides, the CDR3 is TGTGCCAGTAGTATAGGGGGGGGCCCCTTGGTTGAGCAGTTCTTC. This encodes CASSIGGGPLVEQFF. Combining the CDR3 with reference TRBV19 and TRBJ2-1 gives the whole variable domain DGGITQSPKYLFRKEGQNVTLSCEQNLNHDAMYWYRQDPGQGLRLIYYSQIVNDFQKGDIAEGYSVSREKKESFPLTVTSAQKNPTAFYLCASSIGGGPLVEQFFGPGTRLTVL.

The chain carries TRBV4-1 and TRBJ1-2; no clear D. Between the trimmed V and J ends, which lost 1 base and 5 bases, there was a span of 17 bases. The CDR3 is 16 residues long. In germline, CDR1 is MGHRA, CDR2 YSYEKL. The CDR3 sequence is CASSQGVGNVVYGYTF. The DNA for the CDR3 is TGCGCCAGCAGCCAAGGGGTGGGGAACGTAGTGTATGGCTACACCTTC.

The chain combines TRBV19 with TRBJ2-7, with D perhaps TRBD1 (7 bases). From germline, CDR1 is LNHDA and CDR2 SQIVND (reference sequence). The V gene lost 5 bases and the J gene lost 0 bases, with 14 bases spanning the gap. This CDR3 spans 15 amino acids. CDR3 sequence: CASSARQGLSYEQYF. Here the CDR3 DNA reads TGTGCCAGTAGTGCTAGACAGGGACTCTCCTACGAGCAGTACTTC.

In this sample, this clone turned up once. The chain joins TRBV5-6 to TRBJ1-2; 8 bases agree with TRBD1. The CDR3 is made up of 15 amino acids. Losses at the gene ends were 3 bases for V and 4 bases for J; bases not matched to a gene: 8. Germline V CDR1 and CDR2: SGHDT, YYEEEE. The CDR3 is CASSSTGAWPYGYTF. The CDR3, as DNA: TGTGCCAGCAGCTCGACAGGGGCTTGGCCCTATGGCTACACCTTC.

The chain employs TRBV7-3 and TRBJ2-7; 7 bases fit TRBD2. The junction had 17 bases not matched to a gene; V was cut back by 5 bases and J by 4 bases. The CDR3 loop spans 17 amino acids. Looked up from germline, CDR1 is SGHTA and CDR2 is FQGTGA. The CDR3: CASSAGLASGPSYEQYF. Here the CDR3 DNA reads TGTGCCAGCAGCGCGGGGTTAGCTAGCGGCCCTTCTTACGAGCAGTACTTC.

The CDR3 sequence is CARSPTEAFF. The CDR3 DNA reads TGTGCCCGCTCTCCCACTGAAGCTTTCTTT. The J gene is TRBJ1-1, the V gene TRBV30; D is uncertain. The CDR3 runs to 10 residues. V was pared by 8 bases and J by 4 bases, with 8 bases between. Germline values: CDR1 GTSNPN, CDR2 SVGIG (reference sequence).

For the CDR3, the DNA is TGTGCCATTCGTCCCGGGACAGGGTTGAGCTATGGCTACACCTTC. As protein: CAIRPGTGLSYGYTF. V usage is TRBV10-3 and J usage is TRBJ1-2; 9 bases line up with TRBD1. This CDR3 has 15 amino acids. Germline-derived CDR1 and CDR2 are ENHRY and SYGVKD. V shed 9 bases, J shed 4 bases, and the junction held 12 bases outside the gene matches.

The V call is TRBV21-1, the J call TRBJ2-7; TRBD1, as called in the table, went unchecked against the DNA. TRBV21-1 is an annotated pseudogene. The CDR3 runs to 21 residues. CDR3 DNA sequence: TGTGCCAGCAGCAAAATGAAACAGGGGGCCTTTACTTTATCCAACTCCTACGAGCAGTACTTC. Translating gives CASSKMKQGAFTLSNSYEQYF.

The V and J genes are TRBV5-1 and TRBJ2-7; possibly TRBD2 for D (6 bases). Germline CDR1 and CDR2: SGHRS and YFSETQ. Trimming pared 0 bases from V and 5 bases from J, leaving 9 bases between. The length of the CDR3 is 13 residues. The CDR3 reads CASSLGLGNEQYF. In DNA form, the CDR3 reads TGCGCCAGCAGCTTGGGACTAGGGAACGAGCAGTACTTC.